These T cell receptor beta chains were read from a single sample in a study of blood T cell repertoires in COVID-19. The assay was immunoSEQ multiplex PCR, and TCRdb's table has in-frame clones only and misses some. The top ten hold about 2.1% of the sample, which has 350,000 to 400,000 clones, around 87% seen once. Input material: PBMCs or T cells enriched from blood (not recorded which). Receptor source: a man in his forties in a cohort exposed to, infected with or recovered from COVID-19 (not recorded which). Each CDR3 is given with its conserved first and last residue. The D gene is left open where the match is weak. Rows may omit the clone size; those that give it use once, few, many or a size class.

j_gene,v_gene,abundance,d_gene,CDR3nt,CDR3aa
TRBJ2-5,TRBV5-1,NA,NA,TGCGCCAGCAGCTTGGCTCCAGGCCAAGAGACCCAGTACTTC,CASSLAPGQETQYF
TRBJ1-2,TRBV6-1,NA,TRBD1,TGTGCCAGCAGTGAACCCGGACAGGGGAGCTATGGCTACACCTTC,CASSEPGQGSYGYTF
TRBJ2-3,TRBV25-1,NA,NA,TGTGCCAGCAGTGAATCTGTGGGAGTTACAGATACGCAGTATTTT,CASSESVGVTDTQYF
TRBJ2-7,TRBV2,NA,TRBD2,TGTGCCAGCAGTGTTCGGGAGGGGGCCTACGAGCAGTACTTC,CASSVREGAYEQYF
TRBJ2-1,TRBV13,NA,TRBD2,TGTGCCAGCAGCTTCTCCGGGACTAGCGTTTACAATGAGCAGTTCTTC,CASSFSGTSVYNEQFF
TRBJ1-4,TRBV9,NA,NA,TGTGCCAGCAGCGTAGGGGAGGCTAATGAAAAACTGTTTTTT,CASSVGEANEKLFF
TRBJ2-5,TRBV29-1,NA,NA,TGCAGCGTGGGTGAAGGACAGCTCCAAGAGACCCAGTACTTC,CSVGEGQLQETQYF
TRBJ2-2,TRBV11-2,NA,NA,TGTGCCAGCACCTCCCGTTGGACACGAGGCACCGGGGAGCTGTTTTTT,CASTSRWTRGTGELFF
TRBJ2-3,TRBV19,NA,NA,TGTGCCAGTAGTATCGAATGGGGCAGGGGGGTGGATACGCAGTATTTT,CASSIEWGRGVDTQYF
TRBJ2-5,TRBV5-4,NA,NA,TGTGCCAGCAGCTTGGACGCGGGGGCCCGGGAGACCCAGTACTTC,CASSLDAGARETQYF
TRBJ2-1,TRBV5-1,NA,TRBD2,TGCGCCAGCAGCTTGGGGTCCTCTAGCGGGAGCTTTAATGAGCAGTTCTTC,CASSLGSSSGSFNEQFF
TRBJ2-3,TRBV19,NA,TRBD2,TGTGCCAGTAGACTAGCGGGATCAGATACGCAGTATTTT,CASRLAGSDTQYF
TRBJ2-1,TRBV6-1,NA,NA,TGTGCCAGCAGTGAACTCTACCGCTACAATGAGCAGTTCTTC,CASSELYRYNEQFF
TRBJ2-7,TRBV11-2,NA,NA,TGTGCCAGCAGCCCCTTTCTGGAGCAGTACTTC,CASSPFLEQYF
TRBJ2-5,TRBV4-2,few,TRBD2,TGTGCCAGCAGCCAGAGAGCGGGGCAAGAGACCCAGTACTTC,CASSQRAGQETQYF
TRBJ2-1,TRBV2,once,TRBD2,TGTGCCAGCAGTTCGAGGACTAGCGGAACTTCCTACAATGAGCAGTTCTTC,CASSSRTSGTSYNEQFF
TRBJ2-3,TRBV2,NA,TRBD2,TGTGCCAGCAGTGAAGTAGGGGCGCGGGAGGGGTCAGATACGCAGTATTTT,CASSEVGAREGSDTQYF
TRBJ1-2,TRBV18,NA,NA,TGTGCCAGCTCACCACCGCAGGGAAATGGCTACACCTTC,CASSPPQGNGYTF
TRBJ2-2,TRBV5-1,NA,TRBD2,TGCGCCAGCAGCTTGTTCAGCGGGAGAGGCACCGGGGAGCTGTTTTTT,CASSLFSGRGTGELFF
TRBJ2-1,TRBV5-1,NA,TRBD1,TGCGCCAGCAGCTTGGTGACAGGGGGTTCCTACAATGAGCAGTTCTTC,CASSLVTGGSYNEQFF
TRBJ2-5,TRBV7-6,NA,TRBD2,TGTGCCAGCAGCCTCGGGACTAGCGGTCAAGAGACCCAGTACTTC,CASSLGTSGQETQYF
TRBJ2-1,TRBV7-2,NA,TRBD2,TGTGCCAGCAGCTTAGACGGGAGGGGGCAGTTCTTC,CASSLDGRGQFF
TRBJ1-1,TRBV7-2,NA,NA,TGTGCCAGCAGCTTAAGTCGACAGCCATACACTGAAGCTTTCTTT,CASSLSRQPYTEAFF
TRBJ2-7,TRBV5-1,NA,TRBD1,TGCGCCAGCAGCGTCGGGACAGGGGTGTACGAGCAGTACTTC,CASSVGTGVYEQYF
TRBJ2-1,TRBV6-1,NA,NA,TGTGCCAGCAGTGAAGGGACTATAAAACGTTCTGAGCGGTTCTTC,CASSEGTIKRSERFF
TRBJ2-3,TRBV15,NA,TRBD2,TGTGCCACCAGCAGAGGAGCGGGATACGGCACAGATACGCAGTATTTT,CATSRGAGYGTDTQYF
TRBJ2-4,TRBV7-8,once,TRBD2,TGTGCCAGCAGCCGCGGTGCGGGGGGTCGGAGAAACATTCAGTACTTC,CASSRGAGGRRNIQYF
TRBJ2-7,TRBV6-5,NA,TRBD1,TGTGCCAGCAGTTATAGGCCGGGACAGGGCAACGAGCAGTACTTC,CASSYRPGQGNEQYF
TRBJ2-3,TRBV11-2,NA,TRBD1,TGTGCCAGCAGCTTAGTGGGACAGGTCACAGATACGCAGTATTTT,CASSLVGQVTDTQYF